This T cell receptor (beta chain) appears in the sequencing data of a study of blood T cell repertoires in COVID-19. Study information: Sample material is recorded as cDNA or gDNA derived from T cells, B-cell-depleted T cells, or PBMCs.

Methods used by the authors: How many nucleated cells were present was estimated from reference gene primer amplification. Sequenced by immunoSEQ multiplex PCR; TCRdb stores in-frame clones only, minus some. The DNA gave D and trimming, while V, J and clone size come from that table. The sample yields approximately 150,000 clones, about 86% seen once. Per germline, CDR1 SGHAT and CDR2 FQNNGV. The CDR3 covers 17 residues. V was pared by 5 bases and J by 7 bases, with 23 bases between. Material: peripheral blood. The receptor was derived from a woman aged 45-65 years with active or convalescent COVID-19. This chain joins TRBV11-2 and TRBJ2-2; a possible D gene is TRBD2 (6 bases). Here the CDR3 DNA reads TGTGCCAGCAGCGCCAAATCCGGGACCTCCGGGAGCGGGGAGCTGTTTTTT. It encodes CASSAKSGTSGSGELFF.